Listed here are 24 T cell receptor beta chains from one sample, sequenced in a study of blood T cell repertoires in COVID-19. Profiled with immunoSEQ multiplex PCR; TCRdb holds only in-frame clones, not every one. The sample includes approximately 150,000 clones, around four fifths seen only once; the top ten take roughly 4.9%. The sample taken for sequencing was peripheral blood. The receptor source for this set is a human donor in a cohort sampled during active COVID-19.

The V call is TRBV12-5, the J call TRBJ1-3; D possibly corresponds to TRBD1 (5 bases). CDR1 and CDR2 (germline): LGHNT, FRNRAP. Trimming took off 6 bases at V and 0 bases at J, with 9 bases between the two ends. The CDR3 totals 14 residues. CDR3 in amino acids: CASGRGSSGNTIYF. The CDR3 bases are TGTGCTAGTGGCCGGGGGAGCTCTGGAAACACCATATATTTT.

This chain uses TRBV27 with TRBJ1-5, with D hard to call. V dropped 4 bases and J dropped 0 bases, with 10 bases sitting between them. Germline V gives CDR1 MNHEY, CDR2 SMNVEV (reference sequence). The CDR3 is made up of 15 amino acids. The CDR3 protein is CASSSQSGSNQPQHF. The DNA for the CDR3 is TGTGCCAGCAGTTCTCAGAGCGGTAGCAATCAGCCCCAGCATTTT.

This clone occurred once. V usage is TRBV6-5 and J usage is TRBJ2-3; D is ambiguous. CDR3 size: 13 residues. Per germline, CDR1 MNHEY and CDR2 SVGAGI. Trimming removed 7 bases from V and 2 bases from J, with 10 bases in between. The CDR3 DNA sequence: TGTGCCAGCATCCTCAGACTCACAGATACGCAGTATTTT. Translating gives CASILRLTDTQYF.

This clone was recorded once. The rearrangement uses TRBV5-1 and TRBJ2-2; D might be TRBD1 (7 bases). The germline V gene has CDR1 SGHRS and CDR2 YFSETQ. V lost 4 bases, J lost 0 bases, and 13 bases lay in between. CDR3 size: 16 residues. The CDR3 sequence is CASSLEGQTNTGELFF. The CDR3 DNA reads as TGCGCCAGCAGCCTGGAGGGACAGACGAACACCGGGGAGCTGTTTTTT.

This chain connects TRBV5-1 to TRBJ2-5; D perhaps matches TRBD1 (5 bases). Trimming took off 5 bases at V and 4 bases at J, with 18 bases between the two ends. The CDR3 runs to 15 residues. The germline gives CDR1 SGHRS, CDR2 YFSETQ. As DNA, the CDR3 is TGCGCCAGCAGTGGGAATGCAGGGTTCAGAGAGACCCAGTACTTC. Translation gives CASSGNAGFRETQYF.

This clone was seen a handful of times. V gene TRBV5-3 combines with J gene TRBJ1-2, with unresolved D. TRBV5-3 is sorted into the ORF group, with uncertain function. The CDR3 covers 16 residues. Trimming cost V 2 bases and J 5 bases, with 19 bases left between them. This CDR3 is CARSFALAVPSYGYTF. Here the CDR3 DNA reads TGTGCCAGAAGCTTTGCCCTGGCCGTACCCTCATATGGCTACACCTTC.

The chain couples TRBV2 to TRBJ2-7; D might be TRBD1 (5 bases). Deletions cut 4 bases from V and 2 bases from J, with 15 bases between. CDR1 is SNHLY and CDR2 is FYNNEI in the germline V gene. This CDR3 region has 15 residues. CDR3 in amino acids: CASSVDSDLTYEQYV. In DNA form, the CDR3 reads TGTGCCAGCAGTGTCGACAGTGACTTAACCTACGAGCAGTACGTC.

In DNA, the CDR3 is TGTGCCAGCAGCCACCCGGGGACACGATCCTACGAGCAGTACTTC. It translates to CASSHPGTRSYEQYF. The rearrangement links TRBV7-9 to TRBJ2-7; tentatively, D is TRBD1 (6 bases). Germline V gives CDR1 SEHNR, CDR2 FQNEAQ (reference sequence). V was pared by 5 bases and J by 1 base, with 15 bases between. This CDR3 comprises 15 residues.

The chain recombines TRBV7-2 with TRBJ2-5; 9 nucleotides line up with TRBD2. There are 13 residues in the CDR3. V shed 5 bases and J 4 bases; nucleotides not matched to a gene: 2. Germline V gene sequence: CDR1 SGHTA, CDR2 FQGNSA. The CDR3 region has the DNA TGTGCCAGCAGCGTTAGCGGGGGAGAGACCCAGTACTTC. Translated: CASSVSGGETQYF.

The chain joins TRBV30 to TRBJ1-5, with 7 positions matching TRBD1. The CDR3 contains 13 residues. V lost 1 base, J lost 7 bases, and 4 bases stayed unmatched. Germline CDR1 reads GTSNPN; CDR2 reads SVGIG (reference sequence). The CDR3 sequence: CAWSGTGDQPQHF. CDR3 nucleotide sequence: TGTGCCTGGAGTGGTACAGGGGACCAGCCCCAGCATTTT. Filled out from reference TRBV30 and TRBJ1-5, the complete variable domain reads SQTIHQWPATLVQPVGSPLSLECTVEGTSNPNLYWYRQAAGRGLQLLFYSVGIGQISSEVPQNLSASRPQDRQFILSSKKLLLSDSGFYLCAWSGTGDQPQHFGDGTRLSIL.

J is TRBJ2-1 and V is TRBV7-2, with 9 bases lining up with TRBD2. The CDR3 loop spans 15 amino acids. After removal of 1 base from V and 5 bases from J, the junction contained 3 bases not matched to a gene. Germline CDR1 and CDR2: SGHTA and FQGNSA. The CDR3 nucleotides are TGTGCCAGCAGCTTAGGGCTAGCGGGGAACAATGAGCAGTTCTTC. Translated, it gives CASSLGLAGNNEQFF.

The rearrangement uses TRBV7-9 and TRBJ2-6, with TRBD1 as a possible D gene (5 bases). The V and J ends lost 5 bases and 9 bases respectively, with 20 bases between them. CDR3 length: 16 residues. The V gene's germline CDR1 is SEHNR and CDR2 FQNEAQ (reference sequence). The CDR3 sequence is CASSLLTSGWVNVLTF. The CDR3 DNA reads TGTGCCAGCAGCCTGTTAACATCAGGGTGGGTCAACGTCCTGACTTTC.

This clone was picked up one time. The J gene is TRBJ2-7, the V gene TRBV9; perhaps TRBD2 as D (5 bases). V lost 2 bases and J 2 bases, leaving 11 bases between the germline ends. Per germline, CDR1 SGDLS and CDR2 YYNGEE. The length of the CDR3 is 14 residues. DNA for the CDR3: TGTGCCAGCAGCGTGAGAGGGATACCCTACGAGCAGTACGTC. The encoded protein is CASSVRGIPYEQYV.

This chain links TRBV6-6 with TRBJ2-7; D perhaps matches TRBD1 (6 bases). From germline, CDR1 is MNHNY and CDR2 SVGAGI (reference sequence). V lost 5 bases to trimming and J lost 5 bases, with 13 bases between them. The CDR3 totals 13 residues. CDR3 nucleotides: TGTGCCAGCAGTCCGCAGGGGAGAGACGAGCAGTACGTC. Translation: CASSPQGRDEQYV.

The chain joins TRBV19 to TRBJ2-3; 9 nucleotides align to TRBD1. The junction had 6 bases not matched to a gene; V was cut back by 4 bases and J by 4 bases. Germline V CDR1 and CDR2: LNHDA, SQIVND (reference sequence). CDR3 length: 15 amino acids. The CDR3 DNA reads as TGTGCCAGTAGTAGACGGGACAGGGACGCAGATACGCAGTATTTT. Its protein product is CASSRRDRDADTQYF.

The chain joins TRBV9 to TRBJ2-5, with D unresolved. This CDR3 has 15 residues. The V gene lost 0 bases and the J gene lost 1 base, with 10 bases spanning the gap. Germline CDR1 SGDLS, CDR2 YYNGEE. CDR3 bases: TGTGCCAGCAGCGTAGGTAGTAGCCCCCAAGAGACCCAGTACTTC. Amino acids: CASSVGSSPQETQYF. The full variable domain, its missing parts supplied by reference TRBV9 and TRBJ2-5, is DSGVTQTPKHLITATGQRVTLRCSPRSGDLSVYWYQQSLDQGLQFLIQYYNGEERAKGNILERFSAQQFPDLHSELNLSSLELGDSALYFCASSVGSSPQETQYFGPGTRLLVL.

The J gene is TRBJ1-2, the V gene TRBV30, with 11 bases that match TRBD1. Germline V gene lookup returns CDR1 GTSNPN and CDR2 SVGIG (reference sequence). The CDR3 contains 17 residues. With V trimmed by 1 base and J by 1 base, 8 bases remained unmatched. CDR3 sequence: CAWSARDRGKINYGYTF. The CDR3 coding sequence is TGTGCCTGGAGTGCTCGGGACAGGGGGAAGATTAACTATGGCTACACCTTC. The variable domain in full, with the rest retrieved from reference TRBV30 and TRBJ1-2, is SQTIHQWPATLVQPVGSPLSLECTVEGTSNPNLYWYRQAAGRGLQLLFYSVGIGQISSEVPQNLSASRPQDRQFILSSKKLLLSDSGFYLCAWSARDRGKINYGYTFGSGTRLTVV.

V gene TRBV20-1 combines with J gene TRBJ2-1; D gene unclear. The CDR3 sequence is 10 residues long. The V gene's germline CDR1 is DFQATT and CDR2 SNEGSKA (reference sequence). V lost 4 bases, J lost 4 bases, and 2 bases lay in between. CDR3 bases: TGCAGTGCTACATACAATGAGCAGTTCTTC. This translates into CSATYNEQFF.

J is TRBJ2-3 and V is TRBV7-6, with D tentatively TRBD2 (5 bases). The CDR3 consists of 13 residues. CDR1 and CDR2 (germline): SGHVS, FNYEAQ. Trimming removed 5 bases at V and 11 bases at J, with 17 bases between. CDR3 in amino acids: CASSRASDFQQYF. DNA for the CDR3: TGTGCCAGCAGCCGAGCCTCGGACTTCCAGCAGTATTTT.

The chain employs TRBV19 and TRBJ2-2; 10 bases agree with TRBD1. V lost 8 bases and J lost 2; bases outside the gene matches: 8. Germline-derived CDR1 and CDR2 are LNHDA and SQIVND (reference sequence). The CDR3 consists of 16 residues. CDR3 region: CASGRMTGGNTGELFF. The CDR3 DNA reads TGTGCCAGTGGGAGGATGACAGGGGGCAACACCGGGGAGCTGTTTTTT.

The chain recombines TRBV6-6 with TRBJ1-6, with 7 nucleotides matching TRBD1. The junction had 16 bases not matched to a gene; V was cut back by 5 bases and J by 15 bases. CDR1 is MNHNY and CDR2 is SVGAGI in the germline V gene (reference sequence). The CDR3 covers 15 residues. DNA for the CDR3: TGTGCCAGCAGTAGAGCCGGGACAGAACCCAGGGTCCTCCACTTT. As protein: CASSRAGTEPRVLHF.

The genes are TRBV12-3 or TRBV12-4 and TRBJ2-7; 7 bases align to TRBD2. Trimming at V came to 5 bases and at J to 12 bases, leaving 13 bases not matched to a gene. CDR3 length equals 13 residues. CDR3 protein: CASSMKEGGPRYV. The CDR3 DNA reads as TGTGCCAGCAGTATGAAGGAGGGAGGGCCCAGGTACGTC.

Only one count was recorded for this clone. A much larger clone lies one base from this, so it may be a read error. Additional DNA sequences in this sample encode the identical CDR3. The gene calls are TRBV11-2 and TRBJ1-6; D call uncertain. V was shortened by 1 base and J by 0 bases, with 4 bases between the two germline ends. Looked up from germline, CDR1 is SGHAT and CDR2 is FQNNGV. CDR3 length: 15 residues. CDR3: CASSLASSYNSPLHF. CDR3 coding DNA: TGTGCCAGCAGCTTAGCGAGCTCCTATAATTCACCCCTCCACTTT. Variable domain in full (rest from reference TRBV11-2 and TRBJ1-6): EAGVAQSPRYKIIEKRQSVAFWCNPISGHATLYWYQQILGQGPKLLIQFQNNGVVDDSQLPKDRFSAERLKGVDSTLKIQPAKLEDSAVYLCASSLASSYNSPLHFGNGTRLTVT.

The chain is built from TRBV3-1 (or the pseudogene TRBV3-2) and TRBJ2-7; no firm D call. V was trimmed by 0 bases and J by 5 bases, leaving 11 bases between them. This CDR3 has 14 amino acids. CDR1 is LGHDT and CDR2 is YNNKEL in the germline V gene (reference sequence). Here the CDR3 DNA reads TGTGCCAGCAGCCAAGATCGGGTGAGCCACGAGCAGTACGTC. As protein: CASSQDRVSHEQYV.